The clone carrying this T cell receptor beta chain was detected many times. The antigen is unknown. The source of the sample is a study of molecular identifiers for immune sequencing clone quantification. CDR1 SQVTM and CDR2 ANQGSEA come from the germline V gene. Trimming cost V 0 bases and J 3 bases, with 14 bases left between them. The CDR3 is made up of 15 amino acids. TCRdb reprocessed the PCR reads via MiXCR and lists one record per CDR3 protein. This sample has approximately 630,000 distinct CDR3 sequences; 25% occur once, and the top ten carry about 0.81%. Whole-study results and caveats: Clonotypes topping 20 RNA copies carried over 97% of effector molecules but under 1% of naive ones.

The specimen was naive CD8+ T cells from blood, with Jurkat cell RNA spiked in. Subset of the sample: FACS-sorted CD8+CD4-CCR7+CD45RA+ naive T cells. This chain connects TRBV29-1 to TRBJ1-2, with D possibly TRBD1 on 6 matching bases. This sequence was found in a human donor in good health. Some libraries in this study had Jurkat cell RNA spiked in. CDR3 in amino acids: CSVEDWSRGYYGYTF. The CDR3 DNA reads TGCAGCGTTGAAGATTGGAGCAGGGGATACTATGGCTACACCTTC.